This record concerns one T cell receptor beta chain sequence. Germline V gives CDR1 SGHAT, CDR2 FQNNGV. Trimming took off 1 base at V and 1 base at J, with 14 bases between the two ends. The length of the CDR3 is 16 residues. Measured with immunoSEQ multiplex PCR; TCRdb has only the in-frame clones, and not every one. The sample consists of about 65,000 clones, more than 90% of them appearing once. The data stem from a study of blood T cell repertoires in COVID-19. Overall study context: Acute-phase and convalescent COVID-19 samples originated in the United States, Italy and Spain. PBMCs, B-cell-depleted T cells, or T cells provided the cDNA or gDNA that made up the material.

Material: peripheral blood. The receptor was isolated from a man aged 60 to 75 with acute or convalescent COVID-19. This chain uses TRBV11-2 with TRBJ2-7; weak D call: TRBD1 (5 bases). In nucleotides, the CDR3 is TGTGCCAGCAGCTTAGTTGGGGCTTCTCTTTCCTACGAGCAGTACTTC. It specifies CASSLVGASLSYEQYF.